Presented here are 22 T cell receptor beta chains from one specimen sequenced in a study of T-cell reconstitution after alpha-beta-depleted transplantation in children. The TCRbeta library incorporated unique molecular identifiers. One entry per CDR3 protein results from TCRdb running MiXCR on the PCR reads. This table has approximately 650,000 distinct CDR3 sequences, around 13% appearing once. Sequencing was performed on PBMCs, taken before TCRalphabeta/CD19-depleted stem cell transplant. The receptor set was obtained from a girl aged 2 to 9 with congenital amegakaryocytic thrombocytopenia, due to receive a stem cell transplant.

V and J are TRBV28 and TRBJ2-7, with D unclear. V was cut by 3 bases and J by 3 bases, with 12 bases left in between. Germline CDR1 reads MDHEN; CDR2 reads SYDVKM. CDR3 size: 14 residues. CDR3 sequence: CASSFRSKGYEQYF. In DNA, the CDR3 is TGTGCCAGCAGTTTCAGATCAAAGGGCTACGAGCAGTACTTC.

This clonotype was seen at least ten times. The rearrangement joins TRBV5-1 to TRBJ2-3; tentatively, D is TRBD1 or TRBD2 (5 bases each). The CDR3 length is 13 residues. V lost 6 bases, J lost 5 bases, and 13 bases lay in between. Germline lookup yields CDR1 SGHRS and CDR2 YFSETQ. CDR3 coding DNA: TGCGCCAGCAAGTTCGAGGGGAGAGATACGCAGTATTTT. As protein: CASKFEGRDTQYF. Using reference TRBV5-1 and TRBJ2-3 for the parts outside the CDR3, the full variable domain is KAGVTQTPRYLIKTRGQQVTLSCSPISGHRSVSWYQQTPGQGLQFLFEYFSETQRNKGNFPGRFSGRQFSNSRSEMNVSTLELGDSALYLCASKFEGRDTQYFGPGTRLTVL.

There are many counts of this clonotype. The V gene is TRBV4-1, the J gene TRBJ2-7; 7 nucleotides agree with TRBD1. The CDR3 is 16 amino acids. V was pared by 5 bases and J by 2 bases, with 12 bases of the junction left unmatched. CDR1 MGHRA and CDR2 YSYEKL come from the germline V gene. DNA for the CDR3: TGCGCCAGCAGCATAGGAACAGGGGTGAGGACCTACGAGCAGTACTTC. Its protein is CASSIGTGVRTYEQYF.

V is TRBV4-1 and J is TRBJ2-7; 12 bases map to TRBD2. The CDR3 is 15 residues long. V was pared by 2 bases and J by 5 bases, with 4 bases of the junction left unmatched. In germline, CDR1 is MGHRA, CDR2 YSYEKL. CDR3 sequence: CASSQRLAGGNEQYF. The CDR3, as DNA: TGCGCCAGCAGCCAACGGCTAGCGGGAGGGAACGAGCAGTACTTC.

V gene TRBV20-1 combines with J gene TRBJ1-1, with no clear D. The CDR3 extends over 14 amino acids. V was clipped by 6 bases and J by 4 bases, with 18 bases between them. Germline CDR1 DFQATT, CDR2 SNEGSKA (reference sequence). This chain's CDR3 is CSAGGGSSSTEAFF. CDR3 nucleotide sequence: TGCAGTGCAGGAGGAGGGTCGAGCAGCACTGAAGCTTTCTTT.

The CDR3, as DNA: TGCAGTGCTAGAGTGGGAGGTGTCACCGGGGAGCTGTTTTTT. It codes for CSARVGGVTGELFF. The rearrangement joins TRBV20-1 to TRBJ2-2; a weak D match, TRBD2 (6 bases). The CDR3 consists of 14 residues. Germline V gene data show CDR1 as DFQATT and CDR2 as SNEGSKA (reference sequence). The V end lost 1 base, the J end lost 4 bases, and 10 bases lay between the germline ends.

About this clonotype: Its ends do not fully match the called genes, so a read error is possible. The chain recombines TRBV29-1 with TRBJ2-6; the D gene is possibly TRBD2 (5 bases). This CDR3 has 16 amino acids. Per the germline V gene, CDR1 is SQVTM and CDR2 is ANQGSEA. CDR3 coding DNA: TGCAGCATTGAAGGAGGCAGGATGGACGGGGCCAACGTCCTGACTTTC. It codes for CSIEGGRMDGANVLTF.

As concerns this clonotype: This sequence may be a read error, since a much larger clone differs from it by one base. This rearrangement joins TRBV12-3 or TRBV12-4 to TRBJ1-1; D unclear. There are 11 residues in the CDR3. For the CDR3, the DNA is TGTACCAGCAGCCAAGTTAGTGGGGCTTTCTTT. Encoded protein: CTSSQVSGAFF.

At least ten counts were recorded for this clonotype. This rearrangement joins TRBV5-1 to TRBJ2-1, with TRBD2 matching 7 bases. The CDR3 has 16 residues. Germline CDR1 and CDR2: SGHRS and YFSETQ. The trim removed 4 bases at V and 0 bases at J, leaving 7 bases unmatched. This chain's CDR3 is CASSPLAPSSYNEQFF. The CDR3 DNA follows: TGCGCCAGCAGCCCACTAGCGCCCAGCTCCTACAATGAGCAGTTCTTC.

This chain connects TRBV19 to TRBJ2-5; 8 bases fit TRBD1. CDR3 length: 15 residues. Looked up from germline, CDR1 is LNHDA and CDR2 is SQIVND (reference sequence). V gave up 5 bases and J gave up 5 bases; unmatched junction bases: 10. The CDR3, as DNA: TGTGCCAGTAGTGCCCGACAGGGGAAGTTGGAGACCCAGTACTTC. Translating it yields CASSARQGKLETQYF.

This clonotype was observed a few times. This chain uses TRBV5-5 with TRBJ1-1; TRBD1 is a possible D gene (5 bases). V lost 5 bases and J 0 bases, leaving 14 bases between the germline ends. CDR1 and CDR2 from the germline V gene are SGHKS and YYEKEE (reference sequence). The CDR3 loop spans 15 amino acids. The DNA of the CDR3 is TGTGCCAGCAGGACTCAACAGGCAATGAACACTGAAGCTTTCTTT. Protein: CASRTQQAMNTEAFF.

This clonotype has just a few counts. This chain uses TRBV5-1 with TRBJ2-1, with no clear D. The CDR3 is 15 residues long. With 0 bases removed from V and 5 bases from J, the gap between germline ends came to 12 bases. Germline lookup yields CDR1 SGHRS and CDR2 YFSETQ. The CDR3 is CASSLAGRSDNEQFF. CDR3 nucleotide sequence: TGCGCCAGCAGCTTGGCCGGACGGTCCGACAATGAGCAGTTCTTC.

The sample holds many counts of this clonotype. The chain recombines TRBV7-9 with TRBJ2-3, with unresolved D. This CDR3 comprises 13 residues. The germline V and J ends were trimmed by 8 bases and 11 bases, with 20 bases remaining between them. Germline CDR1 is SEHNR and CDR2 is FQNEAQ (reference sequence). The CDR3 is CASCGMGQVGQYF. The CDR3 region has the DNA TGTGCCAGCTGTGGGATGGGCCAGGTGGGGCAGTATTTT.

This clonotype was seen more than once but under ten times. The chain uses TRBV21-1 and TRBJ2-3; TRBD1, the table's D call, lacks a check against the DNA. TRBV21-1 is assigned pseudogene status. The CDR3 is 15 amino acids. CDR3 DNA sequence: TGTGCCAGCAGCAAAGGGGGGGAATACACAGATACGCAGTATTTT. Amino acid sequence: CASSKGGEYTDTQYF.

This clonotype was counted a single time. The V and J genes are TRBV7-7 and TRBJ2-1, with D perhaps matching TRBD2 (6 bases). This CDR3 has 17 amino acids. Looked up from germline, CDR1 is SSHAT and CDR2 is FNYEAQ (reference sequence). The V end was cut by 4 bases, the J end by 0 bases, with 16 bases between. The CDR3 reads CASSWGLTRSSYNEQFF. The CDR3 region has the DNA TGTGCCAGCAGCTGGGGACTTACTCGGAGCTCCTACAATGAGCAGTTCTTC.

This clonotype has more than one count but fewer than ten. The V gene is TRBV27, the J gene TRBJ2-7; a possible D gene is TRBD1 (5 bases). The CDR3 totals 14 residues. V lost 4 bases, J lost 2 bases, and 12 bases lay in between. Germline CDR1 and CDR2: MNHEY and SMNVEV (reference sequence). CDR3 protein: CASSSSQDTYEQYF. CDR3 bases: TGTGCCAGCAGTTCCTCCCAGGACACCTACGAGCAGTACTTC.

Many counts were recorded for this clonotype. The chain joins TRBV5-1 to TRBJ2-3, with D hard to call. Trimming shortened V by 0 bases and J by 0 bases, and 14 bases separated the two germline ends. From germline, CDR1 is SGHRS and CDR2 YFSETQ. The CDR3 is 17 amino acids. The CDR3, as DNA: TGCGCCAGCAGCTTGGCCGGCGCGGTGCCTAGCACAGATACGCAGTATTTT. Amino acid sequence: CASSLAGAVPSTDTQYF. The entire variable domain, with the rest obtained from reference TRBV5-1 and TRBJ2-3, is as follows: KAGVTQTPRYLIKTRGQQVTLSCSPISGHRSVSWYQQTPGQGLQFLFEYFSETQRNKGNFPGRFSGRQFSNSRSEMNVSTLELGDSALYLCASSLAGAVPSTDTQYFGPGTRLTVL.

This chain links TRBV4-1 with TRBJ2-1, with 9 bases fitting TRBD2. The CDR3 contains 16 residues. The trim removed 4 bases at V and 1 base at J, leaving 5 bases unmatched. Germline CDR1 reads MGHRA; CDR2 reads YSYEKL. This chain's CDR3 is CASSPGTSLSYNEQFF. CDR3 nucleotide sequence: TGCGCCAGCAGCCCCGGGACTAGCCTATCCTACAATGAGCAGTTCTTC.

In this sample, this clonotype turned up many times. This sequence joins TRBV5-1 and TRBJ2-1; D possibly uses TRBD1 or TRBD2 (6 bases each). V shed 4 bases and J shed 6 bases, with 14 bases lying between them. The CDR3 is 14 residues long. Germline V CDR1 and CDR2: SGHRS, YFSETQ. The DNA of the CDR3 is TGCGCCAGCAGCCGGGGGCTAGTTGGCAATGAGCAGTTCTTC. This translates into CASSRGLVGNEQFF.

This clonotype was observed many times. This CDR3 reads CASTARGGSRNTGELFF. CDR3 sequence (DNA): TGCGCCAGCACCGCCAGGGGCGGGAGTCGAAACACCGGGGAGCTGTTTTTT. The J gene is TRBJ2-2, the V gene TRBV5-1; a weak D match, TRBD2 (7 bases). The CDR3 is 17 residues long. Germline CDR1 reads SGHRS; CDR2 reads YFSETQ. V was trimmed by 6 bases and J by 2 bases, leaving 20 bases between them.

This clonotype was seen many times. The CDR3: CSASPKIEQFF. The CDR3 nucleotides are TGCAGTGCTAGCCCAAAAATCGAGCAGTTCTTC. V is TRBV20-1 and J is TRBJ2-1, with D unresolved. Germline CDR1 is DFQATT and CDR2 is SNEGSKA (reference sequence). This CDR3 is built from 11 residues. Trimming cost V 3 bases and J 10 bases, with 10 bases left between them.

This clonotype was detected a few times. The J gene is TRBJ2-4, the V gene TRBV12-3 or TRBV12-4, with 8 nucleotides matching TRBD1. J was trimmed by 11 bases and V by 7 bases; bases with no gene match: 13. The CDR3 has 14 amino acids. The CDR3 bases are TGTGCCAGCACCCCCCCGGGGACAGGACCCCTTCAGTACTTC. This encodes CASTPPGTGPLQYF.